This TCR beta chain was profiled in a study of cytomegalovirus exposure and HLA in healthy donors. Germline V gene lookup returns CDR1 SGHRS and CDR2 YFSETQ. The CDR3 is 16 residues long. V trimming: 0 bases; J trimming: 9 bases; junction bases outside the gene matches: 11. Repertoires were generated with immunoSEQ multiplex PCR, while TCRdb's copy carries only in-frame clones and drops some. The data show more than 200,000 clones, roughly 87% seen once. V is TRBV5-1 and J is TRBJ2-1; TRBD2 matches 8 bases. The TCR originated in a man younger than 35 in good health and CMV-seropositive. What was sequenced was PBMCs. The CDR3 nucleotides read TGCGCCAGCAGCTTGGCCGAAGCGGGAGTAGTCAGTGAGCAGTTCTTC. It specifies CASSLAEAGVVSEQFF.